The 10 T cell receptor beta chains below come from one sample, sequenced in a study of identical twins. Using its own MiXCR run on the 5' RACE reads, TCRdb lists one record per CDR3 protein. The table has roughly 720,000 distinct CDR3 sequences, roughly 20% seen once; the top ten hold around 13%. The data also belong to a second study, concerning T cells expressing NK-cell markers.

Sequencing input: PBMCs. These receptors all stem from a woman aged 18-30 years in good health.

This chain uses TRBV6-2 or TRBV6-3 with TRBJ2-1, with no clear D. CDR1 and CDR2 from the germline V gene are MNHEY and SVGEGT. The ends were cut back, 6 bases at V and 8 bases at J, with 8 bases in the middle. The CDR3 runs 11 residues. The CDR3 loop is CASSIQYEQFF. The CDR3 DNA sequence: TGTGCCAGCAGCATACAGTATGAGCAGTTCTTC.

V usage is TRBV18 and J usage is TRBJ2-7; 8 nucleotides line up with TRBD2. The CDR3 contains 14 residues. Germline lookup yields CDR1 KGHSH and CDR2 LQKENI. The V segment lost 6 bases and the J segment 5 bases; nucleotides outside the gene matches: 9. This chain's CDR3 is CASSRGREAHEQYF. DNA of the CDR3: TGTGCCAGCTCCCGTGGGCGGGAGGCCCACGAGCAGTACTTC.

This clonotype came up many times. The chain combines TRBV6-5 with TRBJ2-7; 8 bases fit TRBD2. Germline V gene lookup returns CDR1 MNHEY and CDR2 SVGAGI. The CDR3 runs to 14 residues. With 0 bases clipped from V and 4 bases from J, the junction kept 2 bases outside the gene matches. The CDR3 DNA sequence: TGTGCCAGCAGTTACTCCCAGCGGGGGTACGAGCAGTACTTC. It specifies CASSYSQRGYEQYF.

There are many counts of this clonotype. V gene TRBV6-4 combines with J gene TRBJ2-7, with 14 bases that match TRBD2. The CDR3 covers 14 residues. CDR1 and CDR2 from the germline V gene are MRHNA and SNTAGT. The junction had 0 bases not matched to a gene; V was cut back by 2 bases and J by 6 bases. For the CDR3, the DNA is TGTGCCAGCAGTGACGGGACTAGCGGGAGCGAGCAGTACTTC. Protein: CASSDGTSGSEQYF.

This sequence joins TRBV10-3 and TRBJ2-7; 8 nucleotides agree with TRBD1. Unmatched junction bases numbered 5, after V lost 2 bases and J lost 5 bases. The CDR3 runs 14 residues. Germline CDR1 and CDR2: ENHRY and SYGVKD. CDR3: CAISEQGAVNEQYF. The CDR3, as DNA: TGTGCCATCAGTGAGCAGGGGGCGGTAAACGAGCAGTACTTC.

The genes are TRBV5-5 and TRBJ1-2; D not certain. The V gene lost 2 bases and the J gene lost 13 bases, with 12 bases spanning the gap. The germline gives CDR1 SGHKS, CDR2 YYEKEE (reference sequence). This CDR3 is built from 11 residues. The CDR3 DNA sequence: TGTGCCAGCAGCTTCCTCACGGAAGGCACCTTC. It codes for CASSFLTEGTF.

This clonotype was seen many times. The chain links TRBV9 to TRBJ2-1; 11 positions match TRBD2. With 2 bases clipped from V and 7 bases from J, the junction kept 5 bases outside the gene matches. CDR3 length equals 15 residues. Germline assignment: CDR1 SGDLS and CDR2 YYNGEE. CDR3 nucleotides: TGTGCCAGCAGCGTGACTAGCGGGAAGGGGAATGAGCAGTTCTTC. This gives the protein CASSVTSGKGNEQFF.

This chain links TRBV11-3 with TRBJ1-1; possibly TRBD1 for D (6 bases). The CDR3 spans 15 residues. Between the trimmed V and J ends, which lost 5 bases and 6 bases, there was a span of 19 bases. Looked up from germline, CDR1 is SGHNT and CDR2 is YENEEA. CDR3: CASSPTGTPRPEAFF. CDR3 nucleotides: TGTGCCAGCAGCCCTACCGGGACACCGCGGCCTGAAGCTTTCTTT.

The chain is built from TRBV20-1 and TRBJ2-7; 8 nucleotides agree with TRBD1. The CDR3 contains 14 residues. Germline V gene data show CDR1 as DFQATT and CDR2 as SNEGSKA (reference sequence). CDR3 residues: CSGTGLMPPIEQYF. DNA of the CDR3: TGCAGCGGGACAGGTCTTATGCCACCGATCGAGCAGTACTTC.

The chain combines TRBV11-1 with TRBJ1-1; unclear D gene. This CDR3 is built from 17 residues. Germline CDR1 is SGHAT and CDR2 is FQDESV (reference sequence). Deletions cut 4 bases from V and 0 bases from J, with 18 bases between. CDR3: CASSSGFRLSMNTEAFF. CDR3 DNA: TGTGCCAGCAGCTCGGGGTTCCGTTTATCCATGAACACTGAAGCTTTCTTT.